A single sample gave rise to the 27 T cell receptor beta chains below, sequenced in a study of blood T cell repertoires in COVID-19. Profiling relied on immunoSEQ multiplex PCR, and the TCRdb table lists in-frame clones only, not all of them. The data show about 79,000 clones, 80% to 90% seen once. The specimen was peripheral blood. The receptors were gathered from a man between 65 and 79 years old with active or convalescent COVID-19.

This clone has more than one count but fewer than ten. CDR3 bases: TGTGCCAGCAGCCAACAAGGGGGTAATTCACCCCTCCACTTT. Translating gives CASSQQGGNSPLHF. This chain links TRBV4-2 with TRBJ1-6; a possible D gene is TRBD1 (6 bases). There are 14 residues in the CDR3. Germline assignment: CDR1 LGHNA and CDR2 YNFKEQ. Between the trimmed V and J ends, which lost 2 bases and 6 bases, there was a span of 8 bases.

The chain joins TRBV19 to TRBJ2-7; TRBD1 matches at 10 bases. V lost 8 bases and J lost 12; bases outside the gene matches: 7. Looked up from germline, CDR1 is LNHDA and CDR2 is SQIVND (reference sequence). This CDR3 contains 11 residues. The CDR3 sequence: CASGTGDLVYF. CDR3 nucleotides: TGTGCCAGTGGGACAGGGGACCTTGTGTACTTC.

The rearrangement uses TRBV5-1 and TRBJ1-1; no clear D gene. Germline V gene lookup returns CDR1 SGHRS and CDR2 YFSETQ. The CDR3 loop spans 15 amino acids. Trimming took 5 bases from V and 0 from J, leaving 14 bases between them. CDR3 in DNA: TGCGCCAGCAGACACCGGGAACTTTTGAACACTGAAGCTTTCTTT. Amino acids: CASRHRELLNTEAFF.

The rearrangement links TRBV28 to TRBJ1-2; tentatively, D is TRBD1 (5 bases). The CDR3 sequence is 13 residues long. Germline loops: CDR1 MDHEN, CDR2 SYDVKM. V lost 3 bases to trimming and J lost 7 bases, with 12 bases between them. DNA for the CDR3: TGTGCCAGCAGTTTCCCCGGGACTTCTGGCTACACCTTC. Translating it yields CASSFPGTSGYTF.

This clone was recorded a few times. This chain connects TRBV20-1 to TRBJ1-1; D is uncertain. V lost 3 bases and J lost 7, with 9 bases in between. The CDR3 extends over 11 amino acids. Germline CDR1 DFQATT, CDR2 SNEGSKA (reference sequence). In DNA, the CDR3 is TGCAGTGCTAGTAGCGGGCATGAAGCTTTCTTT. Its protein is CSASSGHEAFF.

The chain employs TRBV9 and TRBJ1-6, with 10 bases that match TRBD1. V lost 2 bases, J lost 9 bases, and 8 bases stayed unmatched. Germline assignment: CDR1 SGDLS and CDR2 YYNGEE. The length of the CDR3 is 16 residues. The CDR3 sequence: CASSVSGGTGVSPLHF. DNA of the CDR3: TGTGCCAGCAGCGTGAGCGGGGGGACAGGGGTTTCACCCCTCCACTTT. The complete variable domain, with remaining parts taken from reference TRBV9 and TRBJ1-6, reads DSGVTQTPKHLITATGQRVTLRCSPRSGDLSVYWYQQSLDQGLQFLIQYYNGEERAKGNILERFSAQQFPDLHSELNLSSLELGDSALYFCASSVSGGTGVSPLHFGNGTRLTVT.

This chain uses TRBV9 with TRBJ2-3, with D tentatively TRBD2 (5 bases). Trimming removed 4 bases at V and 0 bases at J, with 9 bases between. Germline CDR1 reads SGDLS; CDR2 reads YYNGEE. The length of the CDR3 is 14 residues. CDR3 coding DNA: TGTGCCAGCAGCCCGACTATCAGCACAGATACGCAGTATTTT. Protein: CASSPTISTDTQYF.

V gene TRBV7-9 combines with J gene TRBJ1-4; 7 bases fit TRBD1. The CDR3 has 17 residues. Trimming removed 0 bases from V and 8 bases from J; junction bases left unmatched: 12. CDR1 and CDR2 (germline): SEHNR, FQNEAQ (reference sequence). CDR3: CASSLAPRGTVGEKLFF. The CDR3 DNA follows: TGTGCCAGCAGCTTAGCACCAAGAGGGACAGTTGGGGAAAAACTGTTTTTT.

This chain uses TRBV7-9 with TRBJ2-7, with TRBD1 identical over 11 bases. The CDR3 consists of 15 residues. The V gene end was trimmed by 5 bases and the J gene end by 4 bases; junction bases not matched to a gene: 7. Per germline, CDR1 SEHNR and CDR2 FQNEAQ (reference sequence). The CDR3 nucleotides are TGTGCCAGCAGCCCCCGCGGACAGGGGGCTTACGAGCAGTACTTC. This encodes CASSPRGQGAYEQYF.

V gene TRBV29-1 combines with J gene TRBJ2-1, with 10 nucleotides matching TRBD1. The junction had 8 bases not matched to a gene; V was cut back by 5 bases and J by 7 bases. CDR3 length: 14 residues. Looked up from germline, CDR1 is SQVTM and CDR2 is ANQGSEA. The CDR3 DNA is TGCAGCGTTTCGGGGACAGGGGACTGGAATGAGCAGTTCTTC. Its protein is CSVSGTGDWNEQFF.

The CDR3, as DNA: TGCGCCAGCAGCCCAGAATCGACAGGGGGCTACGAGCAGTACTTC. It is translated as CASSPESTGGYEQYF. This rearrangement joins TRBV4-1 to TRBJ2-7; 9 nucleotides agree with TRBD1. This CDR3 has 15 residues. V was pared by 4 bases and J by 3 bases, with 7 bases of the junction left unmatched. Germline lookup yields CDR1 MGHRA and CDR2 YSYEKL.

The genes are TRBV30 and TRBJ2-5; no clear D gene. The germline CDR1 and CDR2 sequences are GTSNPN and SVGIG (reference sequence). V was shortened by 0 bases and J by 4 bases, with 12 bases between the two germline ends. This CDR3 is built from 14 residues. The chain's CDR3 is CAWSVVTGLETQYF. CDR3 DNA: TGTGCCTGGAGTGTAGTGACTGGATTAGAGACCCAGTACTTC.

On this clone: Other DNA sequences in this sample translate to the same CDR3. The chain is built from TRBV9 and TRBJ1-1; D gene uncertain. With 0 bases removed from V and 0 bases from J, the gap between germline ends came to 6 bases. The CDR3 loop spans 14 amino acids. CDR1 is SGDLS and CDR2 is YYNGEE in the germline V gene. The CDR3 DNA sequence: TGTGCCAGCAGCGTAGCTCAGGTGAACACTGAAGCTTTCTTT. Protein product: CASSVAQVNTEAFF.

The chain is built from TRBV7-8 and TRBJ1-2; D uncertain. Germline CDR1 reads SGHVS; CDR2 reads FQNEAQ. The V end lost 1 base, the J end lost 4 bases, and 7 bases lay between the germline ends. The length of the CDR3 is 13 residues. The CDR3 sequence is CASSLDWSYGYTF. DNA for the CDR3: TGTGCCAGCAGCTTAGATTGGAGCTATGGCTACACCTTC.

This clone occurred a few times. The chain is built from TRBV11-2 and TRBJ1-6; TRBD1 is a possible D gene (5 bases). V was shortened by 0 bases and J by 10 bases, with 10 bases between the two germline ends. Germline V gene data show CDR1 as SGHAT and CDR2 as FQNNGV. The CDR3 extends over 14 amino acids. CDR3 in amino acids: CASSLEEGWSPLHF. The CDR3 region has the DNA TGTGCCAGCAGCTTAGAGGAGGGGTGGTCACCCCTCCACTTT.

The chain is built from TRBV30 and TRBJ1-5; 8 bases fit TRBD1. V gave up 2 bases and J gave up 6 bases; unmatched junction bases: 9. There are 15 residues in the CDR3. Germline V gives CDR1 GTSNPN, CDR2 SVGIG (reference sequence). The CDR3 protein is CAWSTGQGGSQPQHF. DNA for the CDR3: TGTGCCTGGAGTACAGGACAGGGAGGGAGTCAGCCCCAGCATTTT. Using reference TRBV30 and TRBJ1-5 for the parts outside the CDR3, the full variable domain is SQTIHQWPATLVQPVGSPLSLECTVEGTSNPNLYWYRQAAGRGLQLLFYSVGIGQISSEVPQNLSASRPQDRQFILSSKKLLLSDSGFYLCAWSTGQGGSQPQHFGDGTRLSIL.

The rearrangement uses TRBV28 and TRBJ2-1; TRBD1 matches 8 bases. The CDR3 is 16 residues long. V dropped 2 bases and J dropped 4; count of bases not matched to a gene: 7. The germline gives CDR1 MDHEN, CDR2 SYDVKM. CDR3 loop: CASSLSTGGPYNEQFF. CDR3 DNA sequence: TGTGCCAGCAGTTTAAGTACAGGGGGTCCTTACAATGAGCAGTTCTTC.

V gene TRBV11-2 combines with J gene TRBJ2-1, with 14 bases fitting TRBD2. Germline values: CDR1 SGHAT, CDR2 FQNNGV. The trim removed 5 bases at V and 9 bases at J, leaving 6 bases unmatched. The CDR3 has 15 amino acids. The DNA for the CDR3 is TGTGCCAGCAGCCCGGGACTAGCGGGAGAACGTGAGCAGTTCTTC. This gives the protein CASSPGLAGEREQFF.

The J gene is TRBJ2-3, the V gene TRBV4-1; possible D gene TRBD1, 5 bases. Per the germline V gene, CDR1 is MGHRA and CDR2 is YSYEKL. Trimming removed 1 base from V and 1 base from J, with 12 bases in between. This CDR3 is 16 amino acids long. For the CDR3, the DNA is TGCGCCAGCAGCCAAGTTGTACAGGTGGGCACAGATACGCAGTATTTT. Translated, it gives CASSQVVQVGTDTQYF.

For this clone: One junction end disagrees with the germline gene, perhaps due to a read error. The chain recombines TRBV27 with TRBJ1-1; D not resolved. Germline values: CDR1 MNHEY, CDR2 SMNVEV (reference sequence). The CDR3 is made up of 14 amino acids. The DNA for the CDR3 is TGTGCCAGCAGCTTATGGGCAGGGAACACTGAAGCTTTCTTT. Protein: CASSLWAGNTEAFF.

The rearrangement uses TRBV29-1 and TRBJ2-3; 7 bases align to TRBD2. The CDR3 loop spans 17 amino acids. Germline loops: CDR1 SQVTM, CDR2 ANQGSEA. The junction had 11 bases not matched to a gene; V was cut back by 0 bases and J by 2 bases. Written as DNA, the CDR3 is TGCAGCGTTGAAGAGACCTGGGGTAGCGGGTCCACAGATACGCAGTATTTT. It specifies CSVEETWGSGSTDTQYF.

V gene TRBV2 combines with J gene TRBJ1-5; D might be TRBD1 (5 bases). The CDR3 is 13 residues long. The V end lost 5 bases, the J end lost 13 bases, and 18 bases lay between the germline ends. Germline V gives CDR1 SNHLY, CDR2 FYNNEI. The chain's CDR3 is CASSSGNQELQHF. The CDR3 nucleotides read TGTGCCAGCAGTTCAGGGAACCAGGAGTTGCAGCATTTT.

The chain carries TRBV3-1 (or the pseudogene TRBV3-2) and TRBJ2-3; tentative D call: TRBD2 (5 bases). Germline values: CDR1 LGHDT, CDR2 YNNKEL (reference sequence). The V and J ends lost 1 base and 1 base respectively, with 9 bases between them. The CDR3 has 15 residues. This chain's CDR3 is CASSQVTRGTDTQYF. For the CDR3, the DNA is TGTGCCAGCAGCCAAGTAACTAGGGGCACAGATACGCAGTATTTT.

The chain employs TRBV28 and TRBJ1-5, with 9 bases aligning to TRBD1. V lost 4 bases and J lost 2; bases outside the gene matches: 3. CDR1 and CDR2 from the germline V gene are MDHEN and SYDVKM. This CDR3 is 15 amino acids long. The CDR3 loop reads CASSSGTGRNQPQHF. CDR3 nucleotides: TGTGCCAGCAGTTCTGGGACAGGGCGCAATCAGCCCCAGCATTTT. Variable domain in full (rest from reference TRBV28 and TRBJ1-5): DVKVTQSSRYLVKRTGEKVFLECVQDMDHENMFWYRQDPGLGLRLIYFSYDVKMKEKGDIPEGYSVSREKKERFSLILESASTNQTSMYLCASSSGTGRNQPQHFGDGTRLSIL.

The sample holds one count of this clone. The chain joins TRBV19 to TRBJ1-1, with TRBD1 matching 7 bases. CDR1 LNHDA and CDR2 SQIVND come from the germline V gene (reference sequence). The CDR3 has 16 amino acids. After removal of 8 bases from V and 0 bases from J, the junction contained 12 bases not matched to a gene. The CDR3 nucleotides read TGTGCCAGTCGCGAAGGGACAGTAAGAATGAACACTGAAGCTTTCTTT. Encoded protein: CASREGTVRMNTEAFF. Full variable domain (outside the CDR3, taken from reference TRBV19 and TRBJ1-1): DGGITQSPKYLFRKEGQNVTLSCEQNLNHDAMYWYRQDPGQGLRLIYYSQIVNDFQKGDIAEGYSVSREKKESFPLTVTSAQKNPTAFYLCASREGTVRMNTEAFFGQGTRLTVV.

CDR3 protein: CASSQAASEETQYF. The DNA of the CDR3 is TGCGCCAGCAGCCAAGCAGCTAGCGAAGAGACCCAGTACTTC. This chain joins TRBV4-1 and TRBJ2-5; D may be TRBD2 (6 bases). Germline V gives CDR1 MGHRA, CDR2 YSYEKL. CDR3 length: 14 residues. V lost 1 base and J lost 3, with 9 bases in between.

This clone is a singleton in its sample. The rearrangement joins TRBV30 to TRBJ2-5; 7 nucleotides line up with TRBD1. The CDR3 loop spans 16 amino acids. Germline V lookup: CDR1 GTSNPN, CDR2 SVGIG (reference sequence). V shed 3 bases, J shed 0 bases, and the junction held 10 bases outside the gene matches. In DNA, the CDR3 is TGTGCCTGGAGCCTGGGACAGACTCCTGACCAAGAGACCCAGTACTTC. It encodes CAWSLGQTPDQETQYF.